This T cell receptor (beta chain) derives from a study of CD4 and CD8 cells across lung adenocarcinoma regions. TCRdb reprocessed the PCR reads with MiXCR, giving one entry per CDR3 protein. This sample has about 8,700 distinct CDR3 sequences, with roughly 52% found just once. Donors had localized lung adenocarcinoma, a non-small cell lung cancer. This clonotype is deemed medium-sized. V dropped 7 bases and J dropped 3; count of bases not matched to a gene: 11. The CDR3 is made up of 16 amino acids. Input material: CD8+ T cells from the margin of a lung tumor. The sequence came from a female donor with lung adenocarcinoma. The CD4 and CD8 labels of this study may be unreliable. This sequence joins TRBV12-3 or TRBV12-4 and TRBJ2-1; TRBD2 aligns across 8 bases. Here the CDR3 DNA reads TGTGCCAGCACCCCGCTTAGCGGGAAGGACTACAATGAGCAGTTCTTC. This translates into CASTPLSGKDYNEQFF.